A selection of T cell receptor beta chains follows, all from one sample in a study of blood T cells in healthy people across ages. MiXCR, applied by TCRdb to the 5' RACE reads, yields one record per CDR3 protein. The sample lists approximately 730,000 distinct CDR3 sequences; roughly 45% were seen once. Sequences were obtained from blood. These receptors were obtained from a woman in her fifties or sixties in good health. Both conserved end residues are trimmed from each CDR3.

length | J | V | CDR3
11 | NA | TRBV20-1 | RAERGPNNEQY
12 | TRBJ1-2 | TRBV12-3/TRBV12-4 | ASITDGGSYGYT
16 | TRBJ2-5 | TRBV20-1 | SADGTGEAGTLGETQY
12 | TRBJ1-2 | TRBV10-3 | AIQRQGTSYGYT
13 | TRBJ2-1 | TRBV3-1 | ASSRLAGANNEQF
12 | TRBJ2-7 | TRBV6-1 | AGNRDRGAYEQY
10 | TRBJ1-6 | TRBV12-3/TRBV12-4 | ASSLRGQPLH
13 | TRBJ2-3 | TRBV21-1 | AIDKRAGFTDTQY
13 | TRBJ2-7 | TRBV7-9 | ASSRAGTGNNEQY
11 | TRBJ1-4 | TRBV29-1 | SVGWGSNEKLF
13 | TRBJ1-5 | TRBV28 | ASCEEGGRKQPQH
11 | TRBJ1-5 | TRBV7-9 | ASQQGMDQPQH
13 | TRBJ2-3 | TRBV15 | ATSRARGARDTQY
13 | TRBJ2-1 | TRBV7-3 | ASSPQGMTYNERF
13 | TRBJ2-4 | TRBV7-2 | ASSFTGIAKNVQY
13 | TRBJ2-1 | TRBV6-2/TRBV6-3 | ASSIRAGAGGEQF
13 | TRBJ2-7 | TRBV6-5 | ASSSAAGFYYEQY
14 | TRBJ2-5 | TRBV7-2 | ASSLERGTVQETQY
14 | TRBJ2-3 | TRBV6-2/TRBV6-3 | ASSSHKAGGTDTQY
14 | TRBJ2-1 | TRBV4-3 | ASSQLWTSGYNEQF
15 | TRBJ2-1 | TRBV6-2/TRBV6-3 | ASSYSLDSKFFSEQF
12 | TRBJ2-1 | TRBV20-1 | SARESAVDNEQF
13 | TRBJ2-7 | TRBV15 | ATSRPTGVTYEQY
13 | TRBJ1-3 | TRBV20-1 | SASPDFYSGNTIY
14 | TRBJ2-7 | TRBV6-5 | ASSRIFSGPTYEQY
13 | TRBJ2-3 | TRBV12-3/TRBV12-4 | ASSFNRGRLDTQY
12 | TRBJ2-3 | TRBV20-1 | SARGTSGTDTQY
13 | TRBJ2-7 | TRBV7-2 | ASSSPDRGGVEQY
14 | TRBJ1-6 | TRBV5-1 | ASSLASGQNNSPLH
12 | TRBJ2-7 | TRBV7-9 | ASSLTANAYEQY
12 | TRBJ2-7 | TRBV28 | ASTLQRRPYEQY
15 | NA | TRBV24-1 | ATSDRVRLIALDEQY
13 | TRBJ2-6 | TRBV12-3/TRBV12-4 | ASSSTASGANVLT
11 | TRBJ1-6 | TRBV10-3 | AIRDSFNSPLH
15 | TRBJ2-3 | TRBV6-5 | ASSYSASGISTDTQY
12 | TRBJ2-3 | TRBV5-1 | ASSLAPGPDTQY
12 | NA | TRBV9 | ASSARQGANEQY
12 | TRBJ1-1 | TRBV29-1 | SVSDGGRVTEAF
13 | TRBJ2-7 | TRBV6-1 | ASSDQVDSSYEQY
11 | NA | TRBV7-2 | ASTCPVSYEQY
15 | TRBJ2-3 | TRBV20-1 | SASDGWKGPSTDTQY
13 | TRBJ2-3 | TRBV5-1 | ASSATSGNTDTQY